The 20 T cell receptor beta chains below come from one sample, sequenced in a study of shared clonotypes between healthy human individuals. Assay used: immunoSEQ multiplex PCR; TCRdb lists only in-frame clones, some missing. The data show about 710,000 clones, around 73% seen once. The sample comprised memory CD4+ T cells sorted from blood. Subset noted: CD45RA-negative fraction. These receptors all stem from a woman aged 30 to 39 in good health.

The chain employs TRBV27 and TRBJ2-7, with 11 bases aligning to TRBD1. Unmatched junction bases numbered 4, after V lost 6 bases and J lost 3 bases. The CDR3 has 14 amino acids. Germline CDR1 reads MNHEY; CDR2 reads SMNVEV (reference sequence). CDR3 amino acids: CASSRTGGDYEQYF. The CDR3 bases are TGTGCCAGCAGCCGGACAGGGGGCGACTACGAGCAGTACTTC.

The gene calls are TRBV2 and TRBJ1-3; TRBD1 is a possible D gene (5 bases). Germline loops: CDR1 SNHLY, CDR2 FYNNEI. The CDR3 is 15 amino acids. V lost 6 bases and J lost 0, with 12 bases in between. This CDR3 reads CASRGQRSSGNTIYF. As DNA, the CDR3 is TGTGCCAGCAGGGGGCAGCGGTCCTCTGGAAACACCATATATTTT.

CDR3 nucleotide sequence: TGCGCCAGCAGCTTAAATACGAGGGAAAAACTGTTTTTT. It translates to CASSLNTREKLFF. This sequence joins TRBV5-1 and TRBJ1-4; D remains unclear. Germline values: CDR1 SGHRS, CDR2 YFSETQ. Trimming shortened V by 2 bases and J by 8 bases, and 10 bases separated the two germline ends. This CDR3 comprises 13 residues.

The chain uses TRBV7-9 and TRBJ1-4, with D hard to call. CDR3 length: 13 residues. Germline V gene data show CDR1 as SEHNR and CDR2 as FQNEAQ (reference sequence). V lost 5 bases to trimming and J lost 8 bases, with 12 bases between them. The CDR3 here is CASSAGGLEKLFF. In DNA form, the CDR3 reads TGTGCCAGCAGCGCGGGTGGCTTGGAAAAACTGTTTTTT.

J is TRBJ2-7 and V is TRBV7-2, with 10 bases that match TRBD2. J was trimmed by 6 bases and V by 4 bases; bases with no gene match: 9. The CDR3 totals 15 residues. Per the germline V gene, CDR1 is SGHTA and CDR2 is FQGNSA. CDR3 DNA sequence: TGTGCCAGCAGCTATCGACTAGCGGGTGGAGGCGAGCAGTACTTC. This gives the protein CASSYRLAGGGEQYF.

The table lists this clone with a count of one. The V and J genes are TRBV10-1 and TRBJ2-7, with TRBD2 matching over 14 bases. CDR3 length: 15 residues. Germline values: CDR1 WNHNN, CDR2 SYGVQD (reference sequence). V lost 6 bases and J lost 5; bases outside the gene matches: 6. CDR3 coding DNA: TGCGCCAGCAGCTCGGGACTAGCGGGAGTCCACGAGCAGTACTTC. Protein: CASSSGLAGVHEQYF.

The chain carries TRBV6-6 and TRBJ1-4; D remains ambiguous. Germline CDR1 is MNHNY and CDR2 is SVGAGI (reference sequence). V lost 2 bases and J lost 0, with 10 bases in between. The CDR3 loop spans 16 amino acids. The chain's CDR3 is CASSYRTAATNEKLFF. CDR3 in DNA: TGTGCCAGCAGTTACCGGACGGCAGCAACTAATGAAAAACTGTTTTTT.

This clone occurred once. The chain couples TRBV5-1 to TRBJ2-3; 9 bases match TRBD1. The trim removed 2 bases at V and 2 bases at J, leaving 6 bases unmatched. Germline V gives CDR1 SGHRS, CDR2 YFSETQ. The CDR3 totals 16 residues. In nucleotides, the CDR3 is TGCGCCAGCAGCTTTGGACAGGGGCCAGACACAGATACGCAGTATTTT. Translating it yields CASSFGQGPDTDTQYF.

In this sample, this clone turned up a few times. The rearrangement joins TRBV18 to TRBJ1-4, with D unresolved. The germline V and J ends were trimmed by 2 bases and 7 bases, with 8 bases remaining between them. Germline V gives CDR1 KGHSH, CDR2 LQKENI. The CDR3 length is 13 residues. The CDR3 is CASSPTASEKLFF. The CDR3 DNA sequence: TGTGCCAGCTCACCAACCGCGAGTGAAAAACTGTTTTTT.

The chain carries TRBV6-5 and TRBJ2-5; D possibly corresponds to TRBD2 (7 bases). The CDR3 has 14 residues. CDR1 is MNHEY and CDR2 is SVGAGI in the germline V gene. The V and J ends lost 10 bases and 4 bases respectively, with 19 bases between them. The CDR3 nucleotides read TGTGCCAACCCCAAGGGGGGGGGAGGAGAGACCCAGTACTTC. This translates into CANPKGGGGETQYF.

This clone was counted a few times. Other DNA sequences in the same sample also yield this CDR3. Written as DNA, the CDR3 is TGTGCCAGCTCACCCCGGGACAACTATGGCTACACCTTC. Encoded protein: CASSPRDNYGYTF. The genes are TRBV18 and TRBJ1-2; perhaps TRBD1 as D (5 bases). With 3 bases removed from V and 2 bases from J, the gap between germline ends came to 7 bases. The germline gives CDR1 KGHSH, CDR2 LQKENI. This CDR3 contains 13 residues.

This clone was counted many times. J is TRBJ2-7 and V is TRBV7-6; 12 bases match TRBD1. V lost 4 bases, J lost 6 bases, and 10 bases stayed unmatched. CDR1 is SGHVS, CDR2 FNYEAQ, per germline. The CDR3 runs 16 residues. The CDR3 sequence: CASSWRAGTGGGEQYF. The CDR3 coding sequence is TGTGCCAGCAGCTGGAGGGCGGGGACAGGGGGCGGCGAGCAGTACTTC.

This chain joins TRBV2 and TRBJ1-5, with D possibly matching TRBD1 (5 bases). Trimming took off 8 bases at V and 3 bases at J, with 11 bases between the two ends. Per the germline V gene, CDR1 is SNHLY and CDR2 is FYNNEI. The CDR3 has 13 residues. The CDR3 DNA is TGTGCCAGCGAGAGGGGAAACAATCAGCCCCAGCATTTT. Encoded protein: CASERGNNQPQHF.

This clone was counted only a few times. The chain has TRBV28 and TRBJ1-1, with D perhaps TRBD1 (5 bases). The V gene's germline CDR1 is MDHEN and CDR2 SYDVKM. This CDR3 is 12 amino acids long. V was shortened by 2 bases and J by 8 bases, with 9 bases between the two germline ends. CDR3 sequence reads: CASSLQGLEAFF. The CDR3 nucleotides are TGTGCCAGCAGTTTACAGGGCTTGGAAGCTTTCTTT. The full variable domain, rest sourced from reference TRBV28 and TRBJ1-1, is DVKVTQSSRYLVKRTGEKVFLECVQDMDHENMFWYRQDPGLGLRLIYFSYDVKMKEKGDIPEGYSVSREKKERFSLILESASTNQTSMYLCASSLQGLEAFFGQGTRLTVV.

The rearrangement uses TRBV28 and TRBJ2-7, with D perhaps TRBD1 (6 bases). The CDR3 runs 12 residues. Germline CDR1 reads MDHEN; CDR2 reads SYDVKM. Trimming took 9 bases from V and 2 from J, leaving 11 bases between them. DNA of the CDR3: TGTGCCAGTGACACAGGGACCTACGAGCAGTACTTC. Encoded protein: CASDTGTYEQYF.

In this sample, this clone turned up a few times. J is TRBJ1-6 and V is TRBV30; a possible D gene is TRBD1 (6 bases). Germline-derived CDR1 and CDR2 are GTSNPN and SVGIG (reference sequence). V lost 3 bases, J lost 8 bases, and 17 bases lay in between. The CDR3 covers 15 residues. CDR3 in amino acids: CAWREQGVSHSPLHF. The CDR3 coding sequence is TGTGCCTGGAGAGAACAGGGAGTATCGCATTCACCCCTCCACTTT.

This clone was picked up one time. V gene TRBV14 combines with J gene TRBJ2-3; unclear D gene. With 2 bases removed from V and 1 base from J, the gap between germline ends came to 13 bases. Germline V gives CDR1 SGHDN, CDR2 FVKESK. The CDR3 runs 16 residues. The CDR3 loop is CASSQIARKGTDTQYF. CDR3 DNA sequence: TGTGCCAGCAGCCAAATAGCTCGGAAGGGCACAGATACGCAGTATTTT.

The gene calls are TRBV28 and TRBJ1-1, with D hard to call. This CDR3 has 14 amino acids. Germline CDR1 is MDHEN and CDR2 is SYDVKM. The ends were cut back, 5 bases at V and 1 base at J, with 11 bases in the middle. The CDR3 nucleotides read TGTGCCAGCAGTCGAGTGCGCCGGAACACTGAAGCTTTCTTT. Translated: CASSRVRRNTEAFF.

This clone was recorded many times. A read error may produce the germline difference seen at one junction end. This sequence joins TRBV6-1 and TRBJ1-1, with D perhaps TRBD1 (5 bases). The CDR3 covers 15 residues. Germline lookup yields CDR1 MNHNS and CDR2 SASEGT. CDR3 nucleotides: TGTGCCAGCAGCGAAGGCCGTCTTGGGGGCACTGAAGCTTTCTTT. Translated: CASSEGRLGGTEAFF.

Notes on this clone: Different DNA sequences within this sample yield the same CDR3. The J gene is TRBJ1-1, the V gene TRBV2; D not resolved. Germline V gene lookup returns CDR1 SNHLY and CDR2 FYNNEI. The length of the CDR3 is 11 residues. Trimming cost V 0 bases and J 10 bases, with 6 bases left between them. In DNA form, the CDR3 reads TGTGCCAGCAGTGAAGCGCTTGGAGCTTTCTTT. Encoded protein: CASSEALGAFF.